The 4 T cell receptor beta chains below all came from one sample that was sequenced in a study of cytomegalovirus exposure and HLA in healthy donors. A multiplex PCR was run with 60 Vbeta primers and 13 Jbeta primers. The table came from immunoSEQ multiplex PCR; TCRdb's copy has only in-frame clones and leaves some out. This repertoire shows under 200,000 clones, about 80% found once; its top ten account for around 4.3%. Sequenced sample: PBMCs. The receptors derive from a woman younger than 45 in good health and CMV-seropositive.

This chain joins TRBV5-1 and TRBJ2-2; 8 bases are shared with TRBD2. The junction had 5 bases not matched to a gene; V was cut back by 1 base and J by 0 bases. The germline V gene has CDR1 SGHRS and CDR2 YFSETQ. This CDR3 region has 17 residues. DNA for the CDR3: TGCGCCAGCAGCTTGAATTCGGGGGGGCCGAACACCGGGGAGCTGTTTTTT. This sequence encodes CASSLNSGGPNTGELFF.

V and J are TRBV30 and TRBJ1-5; 7 nucleotides match TRBD1. V shed 4 bases, J shed 2 bases, and the junction held 2 bases outside the gene matches. CDR1 is GTSNPN, CDR2 SVGIG, per germline (reference sequence). This CDR3 has 13 residues. CDR3 sequence (DNA): TGTGCCTGGAAGGGGGCCCGCAATCAGCCCCAGCATTTT. Translation: CAWKGARNQPQHF.

The rearrangement links TRBV25-1 to TRBJ1-2, with 8 bases matching TRBD1. CDR3 length: 13 residues. In germline, CDR1 is MGHDK, CDR2 SYGVNS. V dropped 10 bases and J dropped 0; count of bases not matched to a gene: 4. The CDR3 sequence: CANQQGANYGYTF. As DNA, the CDR3 is TGTGCCAATCAACAGGGGGCTAACTATGGCTACACCTTC.

The genes are TRBV5-6 and TRBJ2-5; TRBD1 agrees at 8 bases. The CDR3 runs 14 residues. The V and J ends lost 4 bases and 5 bases, in that order; junction bases with no gene match: 7. Germline assignment: CDR1 SGHDT and CDR2 YYEEEE. For the CDR3, the DNA is TGTGCCAGCAGCCTGGGACAGGCCGGGGAGACCCAGTACTTC. It translates to CASSLGQAGETQYF.